This T cell receptor beta chain was sequenced during a study of T cell responses to AZD1222 COVID-19 vaccine. Study-wide results and limits: Donors were chiefly white British, with a greater number of females, and clonal diversity was perhaps underestimated. Two doses of AZD1222 preceded a rise in Spike-specific TCR breadth and depth.

Regarding this clone: Its antigen remains unidentified.

The repertoire was sequenced with immunoSEQ multiplex PCR; TCRdb's copy has only in-frame clones and lacks some. The repertoire holds around 210,000 clones, roughly 94% seen once, with approximately 1.7% in the top ten. The V end lost 4 bases, the J end lost 3 bases, and 8 bases lay between the germline ends. Germline CDR1 is MDHEN and CDR2 is SYDVKM. The CDR3 has 13 amino acids. The receptor's source is an adult who received the MenACWY meningococcal vaccine as a control. The sample was peripheral blood, taken 28 days after the second dose of the MenACWY control vaccine. The chain couples TRBV28 to TRBJ2-3; D perhaps matches TRBD1 (6 bases). The CDR3 is CASSSTGTDTQYF. CDR3 in DNA: TGTGCCAGCAGTTCAACAGGGACAGATACGCAGTATTTT.